This T cell receptor (beta chain) is drawn from a study of blood T cell repertoires in COVID-19 (dated by TCRdb to about 2020). A note on the overall study: Collaborator samples came from the United States, Italy and Spain and covered acute and convalescent phases of COVID-19. The dataset comprised deeply sampled blood TCRbeta repertoires from subjects exposed to, actively infected with, or recovered from COVID-19. Where HLA class I and class II types were available, the types were taken from metadata supplied by the sample provider, not from assay-based typing. The prospective study material was composed of cDNA or gDNA derived from T cells, B-cell-depleted T cells, or PBMCs. Samples were obtained from the ongoing ImmuneRACE study (first 160 participants) and from over a thousand subjects provided by 6 global collaborators. A de-identified subject ID, COVID-19 status, age in years and sex were almost always included in the sample metadata. The repertoires were made available in a free public database intended to serve as a resource for research on the immune response to SARS-CoV-2.

CDR1 and CDR2, per the germline V gene, are MNHEY and SVGAGI. Unmatched junction bases come to 3, with V trimmed by 0 bases and J by 0 bases. The CDR3 has 16 amino acids, counting the end cysteine and phenylalanine. Of all the DNA, just the CDR3 is kept, 48 bases in frame from base 1. The immunoSEQ Assay, a bias-controlled multiplex PCR, was used to amplify TCRbeta CDR3 regions from genomic DNA. The paper's processing steps were these. The number of nucleated cells in each sample was estimated from the amplification of reference gene primers within the assay. To quantify the absolute abundance of each unique TCRbeta CDR3 rearrangement, sequence reads were collapsed and filtered. Productive Simpson clonality was computed per sample as the square root of Simpson's diversity index over productive rearrangements. Sourced from immuneACCESS, this table was stored by TCRdb with only in-frame sequences that have V and J called. A share of the clones is absent; for the studies checked, an unresolved V gene accounts for under half, and the remainder has no known explanation. The V and J calls and clone size are taken from that table; D and trimming were inferred from the DNA. This sample gives roughly 150,000 clones in total; approximately 82% of them show up just once. The top ten constitute 9.8% of the sample.

The collaborating institutions used their own protocols to collect whole blood in K2EDTA tubes. Collaborator samples were shipped for TCRbeta analysis as frozen whole blood, isolated PBMCs, or DNA extracted from either sample type. As for this clone: Its specific antigen is unknown. Base qualities are missing; no much larger clone stands one base away.

Results the study describes overall, beyond this receptor: Clinical and demographic metadata were provided uncurated, with the amount varying by source and participant.

Rearrangement joined TRBV6-5 to TRBJ1-1; 8 central nucleotides agree with TRBD1. The TCR sequence derives from a woman aged 45-65 years with acute or convalescent COVID-19. The sequenced material came from peripheral blood. CDR3 loop: CASSYSYRGMNTEAFF. In nucleotide form, the sequence is TGTGCCAGCAGTTACTCTTACAGGGGGATGAACACTGAAGCTTTCTTT.